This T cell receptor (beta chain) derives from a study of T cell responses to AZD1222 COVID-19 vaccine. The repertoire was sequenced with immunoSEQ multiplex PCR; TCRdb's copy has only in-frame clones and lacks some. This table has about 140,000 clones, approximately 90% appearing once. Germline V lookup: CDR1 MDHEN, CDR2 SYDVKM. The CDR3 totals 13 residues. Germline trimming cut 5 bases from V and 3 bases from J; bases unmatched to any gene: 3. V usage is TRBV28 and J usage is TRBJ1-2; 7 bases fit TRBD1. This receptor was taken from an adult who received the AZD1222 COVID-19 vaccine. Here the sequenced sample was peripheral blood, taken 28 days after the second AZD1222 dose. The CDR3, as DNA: TGTGCCAGCAGTGGACAGGCTCACTATGGCTACACCTTC. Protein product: CASSGQAHYGYTF.